This record covers a single TCR beta chain. Antigen specificity is unknown. Expressed TCRB transcripts were sequenced after all isolated RNA was converted to cDNA. This table comes from immunoSEQ multiplex PCR, and its TCRdb copy is limited to in-frame clones, with some not included. The repertoire includes around 140,000 clones, less than 15% of them detected once, and 1.3% sits in the top ten. Every donor provided one heparinised blood draw, which averaged about 110 mL. With 1 base removed from V and 4 bases from J, the gap between germline ends came to 8 bases. The CDR3 is made up of 14 amino acids. Germline lookup yields CDR1 SGHTA and CDR2 FQGNSA. This record belongs to a study of beta chain features in type 1 diabetes. For the study at large: Researchers looked at roughly 100,000,000 sorted cells across all samples.

Study results and limitations: Junctions at VDJ sites from type 1 diabetes patients had fewer insertions and more deletions. Type 1 diabetes patients had moderately but significantly shorter TCRB CDR3s in all four CD4+ subsets. The influence of HLA type on TCRB rearrangement stayed undetermined.

V is TRBV7-2 and J is TRBJ2-4, with D unresolved. The material sequenced was central memory CD4+ T cells from blood. This TCR derives from a man between 18 and 29 years old with type 1 diabetes. CDR3 bases: TGTGCCAGCAGCTTAGGGATCTCTAAAAACATTCAGTACTTC. Translation: CASSLGISKNIQYF.